The TCR beta chain described here comes from a study of identical twins. Notes on the study in general: The degree of excess twin sharing was weaker in beta out-of-frame sequences. Findings came from cross-sectional statistics, without long-term follow-up of donors. Abundant cord blood beta clonotypes carried fewer insertions; memory repertoires showed none.

A remark on this clonotype: Its specificity is not known.

The germline V and J ends were trimmed by 2 bases and 3 bases, with 17 bases remaining between them. The germline V gene encodes CDR1 SGHRS and CDR2 YFSETQ. The CDR3 covers 16 residues. TCRdb redid the calling of the 5' RACE reads with MiXCR, one entry per CDR3 protein. Altogether 250,000 or so distinct CDR3 sequences are present, about 13% being singletons, with the ten largest covering about 4.1%. These sequences were also reported in another study, on yellow fever vaccine responses in identical twins. That work adds: Twins showed a vaccine T cell response that reportedly seemed partly convergent, partly personalized.

The clonotype was recovered from a woman younger than 30 in good health. Sequenced sample: memory (CD45RO+) T cells sorted from blood. The chain is built from TRBV5-1 and TRBJ1-1, with D tentatively TRBD1 (6 bases). The CDR3 spells CASSFGRWTVYTEAFF. In DNA, the CDR3 is TGCGCCAGCAGCTTTGGAAGATGGACAGTCTACACTGAAGCTTTCTTT.